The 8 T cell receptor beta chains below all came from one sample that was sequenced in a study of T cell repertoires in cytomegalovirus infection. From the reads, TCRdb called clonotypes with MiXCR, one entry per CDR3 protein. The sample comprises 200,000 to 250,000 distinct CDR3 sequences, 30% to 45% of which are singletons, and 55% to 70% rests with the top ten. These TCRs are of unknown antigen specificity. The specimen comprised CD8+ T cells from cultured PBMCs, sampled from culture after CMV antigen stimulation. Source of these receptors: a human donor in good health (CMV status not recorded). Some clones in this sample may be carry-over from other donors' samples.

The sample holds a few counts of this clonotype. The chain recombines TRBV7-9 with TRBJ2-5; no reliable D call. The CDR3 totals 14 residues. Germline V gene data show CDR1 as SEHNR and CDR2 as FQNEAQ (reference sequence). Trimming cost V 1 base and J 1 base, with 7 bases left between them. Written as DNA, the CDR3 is TGTGCCAGCAGCTTAGAGCCTAGCCAAGAGACCCAGTACTTC. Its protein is CASSLEPSQETQYF.

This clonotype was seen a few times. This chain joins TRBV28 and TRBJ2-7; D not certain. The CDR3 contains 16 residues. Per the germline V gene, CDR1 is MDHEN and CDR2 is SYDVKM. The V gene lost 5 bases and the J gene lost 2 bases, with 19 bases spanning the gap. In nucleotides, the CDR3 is TGTGCCAGCAGTCCTAGAAATTATATAAAAACCTACGAGCAGTACTTC. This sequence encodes CASSPRNYIKTYEQYF.

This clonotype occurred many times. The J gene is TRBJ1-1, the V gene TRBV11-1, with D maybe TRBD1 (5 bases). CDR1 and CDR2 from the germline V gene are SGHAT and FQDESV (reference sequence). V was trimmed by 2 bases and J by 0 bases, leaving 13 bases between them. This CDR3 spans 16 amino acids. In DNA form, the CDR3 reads TGTGCCAGCAGCTTATCCCCGGGACGTATGAACACTGAAGCTTTCTTT. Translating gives CASSLSPGRMNTEAFF.

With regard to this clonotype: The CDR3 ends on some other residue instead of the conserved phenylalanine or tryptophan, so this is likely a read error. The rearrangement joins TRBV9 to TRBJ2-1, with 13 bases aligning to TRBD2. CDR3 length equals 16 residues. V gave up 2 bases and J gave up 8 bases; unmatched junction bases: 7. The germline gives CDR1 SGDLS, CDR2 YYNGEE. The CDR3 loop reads CASSVALAGGPDEQFL. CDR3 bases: TGTGCCAGCAGCGTCGCACTAGCGGGAGGGCCCGATGAGCAGTTCTTA.

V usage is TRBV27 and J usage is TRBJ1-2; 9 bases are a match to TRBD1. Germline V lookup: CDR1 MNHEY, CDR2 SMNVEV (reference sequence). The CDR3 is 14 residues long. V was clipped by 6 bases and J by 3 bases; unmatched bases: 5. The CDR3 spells CASRTGGLDYGYTF. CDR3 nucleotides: TGTGCCAGCAGAACAGGGGGCTTGGACTATGGCTACACCTTC.

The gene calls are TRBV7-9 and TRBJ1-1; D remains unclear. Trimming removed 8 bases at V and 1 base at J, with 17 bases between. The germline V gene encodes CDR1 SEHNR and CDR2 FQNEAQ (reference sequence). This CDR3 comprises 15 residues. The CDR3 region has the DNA TGTGCCAGCGGGAAAGGGAGCCGGAAGAACACTGAAGCTTTCTTT. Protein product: CASGKGSRKNTEAFF. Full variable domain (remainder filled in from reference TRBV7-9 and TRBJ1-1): DTGVSQNPRHKITKRGQNVTFRCDPISEHNRLYWYRQTLGQGPEFLTYFQNEAQLEKSRLLSDRFSAERPKGSFSTLEIQRTEQGDSAMYLCASGKGSRKNTEAFFGQGTRLTVV.

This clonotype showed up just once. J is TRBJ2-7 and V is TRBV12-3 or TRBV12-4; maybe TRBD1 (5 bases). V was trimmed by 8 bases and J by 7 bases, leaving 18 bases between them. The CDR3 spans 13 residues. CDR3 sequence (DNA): TGTGCCAGCGGATGGACAAGCGCTATGGAGCAGTACTTC. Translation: CASGWTSAMEQYF.

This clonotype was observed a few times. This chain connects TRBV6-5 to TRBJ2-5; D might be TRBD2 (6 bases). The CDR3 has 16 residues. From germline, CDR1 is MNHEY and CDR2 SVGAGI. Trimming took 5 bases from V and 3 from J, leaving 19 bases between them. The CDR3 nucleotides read TGTGCCAGCAGTCCCCCAGAAGTGGGAGGCAAAGAGACCCAGTACTTC. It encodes CASSPPEVGGKETQYF.